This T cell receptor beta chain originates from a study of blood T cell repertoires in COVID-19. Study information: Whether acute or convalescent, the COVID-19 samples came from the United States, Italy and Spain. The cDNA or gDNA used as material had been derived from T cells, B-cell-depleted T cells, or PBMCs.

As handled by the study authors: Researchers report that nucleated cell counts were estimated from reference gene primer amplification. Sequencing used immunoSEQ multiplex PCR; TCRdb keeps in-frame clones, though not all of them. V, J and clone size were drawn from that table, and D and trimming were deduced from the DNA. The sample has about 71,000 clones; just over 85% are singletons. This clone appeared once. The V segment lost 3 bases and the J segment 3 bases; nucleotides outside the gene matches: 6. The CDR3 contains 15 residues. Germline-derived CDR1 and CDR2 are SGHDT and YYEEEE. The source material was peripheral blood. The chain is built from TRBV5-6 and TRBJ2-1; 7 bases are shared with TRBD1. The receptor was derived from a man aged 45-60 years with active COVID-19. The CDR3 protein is CASSSRQGGYNEQFF. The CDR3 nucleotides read TGTGCCAGCAGCTCACGACAGGGCGGCTACAATGAGCAGTTCTTC.